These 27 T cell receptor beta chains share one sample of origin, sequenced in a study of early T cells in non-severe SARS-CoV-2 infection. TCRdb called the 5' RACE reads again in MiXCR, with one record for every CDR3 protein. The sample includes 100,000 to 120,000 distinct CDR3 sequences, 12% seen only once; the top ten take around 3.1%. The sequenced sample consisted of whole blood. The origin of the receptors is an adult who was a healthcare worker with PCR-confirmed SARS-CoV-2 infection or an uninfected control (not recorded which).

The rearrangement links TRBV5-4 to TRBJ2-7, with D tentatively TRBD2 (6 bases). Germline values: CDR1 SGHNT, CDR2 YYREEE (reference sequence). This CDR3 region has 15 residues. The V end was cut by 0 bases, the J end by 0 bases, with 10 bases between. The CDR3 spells CASSLVGTHSYEQYF. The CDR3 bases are TGTGCCAGCAGCTTGGTAGGGACTCACTCCTACGAGCAGTACTTC.

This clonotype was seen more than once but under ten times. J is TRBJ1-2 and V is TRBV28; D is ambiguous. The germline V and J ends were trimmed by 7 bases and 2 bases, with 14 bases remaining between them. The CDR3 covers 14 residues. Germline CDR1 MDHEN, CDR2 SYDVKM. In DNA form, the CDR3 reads TGTGCCAGCACCCCTAGCCCGTTAAACTATGGCTACACCTTC. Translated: CASTPSPLNYGYTF.

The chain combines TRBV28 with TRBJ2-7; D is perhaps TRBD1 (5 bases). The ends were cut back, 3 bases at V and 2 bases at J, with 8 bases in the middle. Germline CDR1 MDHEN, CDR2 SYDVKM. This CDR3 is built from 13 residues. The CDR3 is CASSFEDTYEQYF. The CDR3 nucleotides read TGTGCCAGCAGTTTTGAGGACACCTACGAGCAGTACTTC.

CDR3 amino acids: CASSLYSTGHSPLHF. As DNA, the CDR3 is TGTGCCAGCAGTTTATACAGCACAGGGCATTCACCCCTCCACTTT. V is TRBV28 and J is TRBJ1-6, with D perhaps matching TRBD1 (6 bases). Germline lookup yields CDR1 MDHEN and CDR2 SYDVKM. V shed 1 base and J shed 8 bases, with 12 bases lying between them. The CDR3 runs to 15 residues.

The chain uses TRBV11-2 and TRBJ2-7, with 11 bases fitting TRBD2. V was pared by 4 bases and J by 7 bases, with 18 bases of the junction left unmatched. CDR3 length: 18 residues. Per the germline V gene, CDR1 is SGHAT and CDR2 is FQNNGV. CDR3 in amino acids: CASSSSLVAGGLTREQYF. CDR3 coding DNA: TGTGCCAGCAGCTCCTCTTTAGTAGCGGGAGGGTTGACTCGGGAGCAGTACTTC.

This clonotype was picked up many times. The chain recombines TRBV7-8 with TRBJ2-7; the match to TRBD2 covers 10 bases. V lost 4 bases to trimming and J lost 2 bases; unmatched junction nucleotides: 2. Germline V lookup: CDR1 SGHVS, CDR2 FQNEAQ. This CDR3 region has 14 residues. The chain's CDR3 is CASSWTSGPYEQYF. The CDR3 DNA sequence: TGTGCCAGCAGCTGGACTAGCGGTCCCTACGAGCAGTACTTC.

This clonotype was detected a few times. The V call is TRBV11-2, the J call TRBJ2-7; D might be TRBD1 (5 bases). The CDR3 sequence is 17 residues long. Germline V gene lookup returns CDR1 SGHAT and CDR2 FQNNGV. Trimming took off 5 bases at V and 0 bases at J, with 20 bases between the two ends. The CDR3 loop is CASSPPFLGQDSYEQYF. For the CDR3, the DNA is TGTGCCAGCAGCCCCCCCTTTCTCGGACAAGACTCCTACGAGCAGTACTTC.

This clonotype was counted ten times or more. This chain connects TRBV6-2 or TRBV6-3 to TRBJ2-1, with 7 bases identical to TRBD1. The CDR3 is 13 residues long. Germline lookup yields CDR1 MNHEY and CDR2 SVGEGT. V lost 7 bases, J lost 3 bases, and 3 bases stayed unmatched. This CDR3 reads CASTRDSYNEQFF. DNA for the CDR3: TGTGCCAGCACTCGGGACAGCTACAATGAGCAGTTCTTC.

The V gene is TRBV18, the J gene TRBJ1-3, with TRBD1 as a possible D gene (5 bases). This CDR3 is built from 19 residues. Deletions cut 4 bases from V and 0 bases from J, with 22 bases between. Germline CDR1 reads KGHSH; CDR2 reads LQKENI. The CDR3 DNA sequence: TGTGCCAGCTCACGGGGGTCGATTCCTCGTATAAGCTCTGGAAACACCATATATTTT. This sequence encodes CASSRGSIPRISSGNTIYF.

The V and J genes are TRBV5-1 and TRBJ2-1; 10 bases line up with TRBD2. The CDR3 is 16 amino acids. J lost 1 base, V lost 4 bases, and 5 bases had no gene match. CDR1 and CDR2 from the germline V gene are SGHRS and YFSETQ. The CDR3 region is CASSRSGGASYNEQFF. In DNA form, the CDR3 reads TGCGCCAGCAGCAGAAGCGGGGGGGCGTCCTACAATGAGCAGTTCTTC. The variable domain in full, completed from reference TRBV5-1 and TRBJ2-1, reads KAGVTQTPRYLIKTRGQQVTLSCSPISGHRSVSWYQQTPGQGLQFLFEYFSETQRNKGNFPGRFSGRQFSNSRSEMNVSTLELGDSALYLCASSRSGGASYNEQFFGPGTRLTVL.

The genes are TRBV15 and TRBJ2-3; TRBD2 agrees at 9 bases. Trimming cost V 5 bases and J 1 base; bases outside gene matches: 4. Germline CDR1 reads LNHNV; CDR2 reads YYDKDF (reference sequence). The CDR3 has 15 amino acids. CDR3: CATSRSGSGTDTQYF. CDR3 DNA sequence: TGTGCCACCAGCCGTAGCGGGAGCGGCACAGATACGCAGTATTTT.

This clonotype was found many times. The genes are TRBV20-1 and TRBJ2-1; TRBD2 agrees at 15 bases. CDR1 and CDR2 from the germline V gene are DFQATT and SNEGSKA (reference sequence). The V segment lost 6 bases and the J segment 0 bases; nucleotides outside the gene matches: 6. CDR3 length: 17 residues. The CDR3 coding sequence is TGCAGTGCCAGGACTAGCGGGGGGGCCGGCTCCTACAATGAGCAGTTCTTC. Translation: CSARTSGGAGSYNEQFF.

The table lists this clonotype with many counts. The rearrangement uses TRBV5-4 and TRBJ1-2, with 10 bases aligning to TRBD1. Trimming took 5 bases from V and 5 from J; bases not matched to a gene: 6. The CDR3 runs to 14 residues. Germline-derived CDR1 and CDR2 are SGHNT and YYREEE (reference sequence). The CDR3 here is CASRNRTGGYGYTF. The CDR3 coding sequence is TGTGCCAGCAGGAATCGGACAGGGGGATATGGCTACACCTTC.

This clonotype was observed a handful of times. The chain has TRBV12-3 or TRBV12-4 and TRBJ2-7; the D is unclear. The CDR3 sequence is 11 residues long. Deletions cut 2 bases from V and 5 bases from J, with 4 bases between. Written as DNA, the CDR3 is TGTGCCAGCAGTTTAAAGAACGAGCAGTACTTC. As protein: CASSLKNEQYF.

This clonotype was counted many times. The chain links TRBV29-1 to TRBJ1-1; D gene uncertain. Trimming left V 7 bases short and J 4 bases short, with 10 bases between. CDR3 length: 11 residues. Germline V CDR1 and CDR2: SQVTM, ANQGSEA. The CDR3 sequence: CSGREGTEAFF. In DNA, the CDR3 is TGCAGCGGCCGGGAGGGCACTGAAGCTTTCTTT. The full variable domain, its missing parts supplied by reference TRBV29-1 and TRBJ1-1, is SAVISQKPSRDICQRGTSLTIQCQVDSQVTMMFWYRQQPGQSLTLIATANQGSEATYESGFVIDKFPISRPNLTFSTLTVSNMSPEDSSIYLCSGREGTEAFFGQGTRLTVV.

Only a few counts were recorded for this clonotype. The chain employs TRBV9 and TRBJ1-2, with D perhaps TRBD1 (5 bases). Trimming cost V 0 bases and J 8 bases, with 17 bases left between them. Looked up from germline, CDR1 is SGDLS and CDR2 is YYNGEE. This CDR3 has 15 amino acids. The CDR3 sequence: CASSVGGGTALGYTF. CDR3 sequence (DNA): TGTGCCAGCAGCGTAGGAGGAGGGACTGCCCTCGGCTACACCTTC.

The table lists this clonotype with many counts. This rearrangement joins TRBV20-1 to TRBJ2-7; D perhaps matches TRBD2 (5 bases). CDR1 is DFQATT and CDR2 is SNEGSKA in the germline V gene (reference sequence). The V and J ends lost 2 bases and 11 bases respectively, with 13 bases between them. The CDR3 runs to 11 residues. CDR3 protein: CSARSTTMEYF. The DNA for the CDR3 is TGCAGTGCTAGAAGCACGACTATGGAGTACTTC.

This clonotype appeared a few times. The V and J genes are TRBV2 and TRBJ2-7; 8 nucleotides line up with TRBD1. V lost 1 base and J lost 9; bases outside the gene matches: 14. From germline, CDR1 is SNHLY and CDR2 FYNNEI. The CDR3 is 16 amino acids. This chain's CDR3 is CASSEGRAPTGQVQYF. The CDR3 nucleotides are TGTGCCAGCAGTGAAGGAAGGGCCCCAACGGGACAGGTGCAGTACTTC.

The CDR3 region is CASRPQSMNTEAFF. CDR3 coding DNA: TGCGCCAGCAGACCCCAGTCAATGAACACTGAAGCTTTCTTT. V gene TRBV5-1 combines with J gene TRBJ1-1; D unresolved. The germline V gene has CDR1 SGHRS and CDR2 YFSETQ. The CDR3 consists of 14 residues. V lost 5 bases, J lost 0 bases, and 11 bases lay in between. Drawing the rest from reference TRBV5-1 and TRBJ1-1, the complete variable domain is KAGVTQTPRYLIKTRGQQVTLSCSPISGHRSVSWYQQTPGQGLQFLFEYFSETQRNKGNFPGRFSGRQFSNSRSEMNVSTLELGDSALYLCASRPQSMNTEAFFGQGTRLTVV.

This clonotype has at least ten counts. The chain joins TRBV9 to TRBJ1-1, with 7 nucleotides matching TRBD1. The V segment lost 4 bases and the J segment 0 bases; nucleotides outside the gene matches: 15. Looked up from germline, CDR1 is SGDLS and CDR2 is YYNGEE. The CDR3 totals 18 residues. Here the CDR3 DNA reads TGTGCCAGCAGCCCAATCGACAGGGCGTCCAACATGAACACTGAAGCTTTCTTT. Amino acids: CASSPIDRASNMNTEAFF.

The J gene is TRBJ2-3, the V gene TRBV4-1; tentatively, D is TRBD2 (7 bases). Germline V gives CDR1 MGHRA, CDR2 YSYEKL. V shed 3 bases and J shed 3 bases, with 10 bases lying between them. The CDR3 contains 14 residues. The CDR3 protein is CASSHEGGTDTQYF. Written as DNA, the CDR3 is TGCGCCAGCAGCCACGAGGGGGGGACAGATACGCAGTATTTT.

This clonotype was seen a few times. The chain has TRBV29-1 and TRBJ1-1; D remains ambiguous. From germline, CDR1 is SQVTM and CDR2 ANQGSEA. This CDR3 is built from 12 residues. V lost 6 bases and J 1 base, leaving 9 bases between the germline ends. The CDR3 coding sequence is TGCAGCGTCCGAATGGGGAACACTGAAGCTTTCTTT. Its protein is CSVRMGNTEAFF.

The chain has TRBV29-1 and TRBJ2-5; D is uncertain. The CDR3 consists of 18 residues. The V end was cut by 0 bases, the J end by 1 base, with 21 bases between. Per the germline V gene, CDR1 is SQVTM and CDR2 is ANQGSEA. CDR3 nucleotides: TGCAGCGTTGAAGACGGAGCCTTAAGTCGTACCCTCCAAGAGACCCAGTACTTC. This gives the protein CSVEDGALSRTLQETQYF.

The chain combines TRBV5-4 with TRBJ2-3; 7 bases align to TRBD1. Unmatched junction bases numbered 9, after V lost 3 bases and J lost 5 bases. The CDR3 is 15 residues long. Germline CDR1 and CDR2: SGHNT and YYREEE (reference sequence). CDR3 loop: CASSSGQRNKDTQYF. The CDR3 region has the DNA TGTGCCAGCAGCTCGGGACAGCGGAATAAAGATACGCAGTATTTT.

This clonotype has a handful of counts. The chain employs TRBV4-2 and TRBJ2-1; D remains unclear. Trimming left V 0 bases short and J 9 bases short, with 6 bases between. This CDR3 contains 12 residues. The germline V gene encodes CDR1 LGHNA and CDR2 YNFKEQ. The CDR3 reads CASSQDLGEQFF. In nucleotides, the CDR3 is TGTGCCAGCAGCCAAGATCTAGGTGAGCAGTTCTTC.

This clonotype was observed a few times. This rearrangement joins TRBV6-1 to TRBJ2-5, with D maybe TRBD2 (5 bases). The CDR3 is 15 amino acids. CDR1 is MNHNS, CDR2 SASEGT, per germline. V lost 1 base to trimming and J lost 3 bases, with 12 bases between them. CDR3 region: CASSEVPLREETQYF. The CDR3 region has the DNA TGTGCCAGCAGTGAAGTCCCCCTGAGGGAAGAGACCCAGTACTTC.

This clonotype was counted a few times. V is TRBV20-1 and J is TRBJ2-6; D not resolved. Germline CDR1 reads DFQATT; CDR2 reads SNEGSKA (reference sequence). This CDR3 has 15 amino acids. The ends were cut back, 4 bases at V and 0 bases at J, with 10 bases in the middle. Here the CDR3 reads CSAKGPGSGANVLTF. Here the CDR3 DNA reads TGCAGTGCTAAAGGACCCGGCTCTGGGGCCAACGTCCTGACTTTC.